The rows below give T cell receptor beta chains drawn from one sample of a study of T cell responses to AZD1222 COVID-19 vaccine. Data came from immunoSEQ multiplex PCR; TCRdb stores just in-frame clones and leaves some out. The sample lists about 110,000 clones, roughly 90% seen once, with roughly 6.5% in the top ten. The sample consisted of peripheral blood, taken on day 0 of AZD1222 vaccination. The origin of the receptors is an adult in good health. CDR3s include the opening cysteine and the closing phenylalanine or tryptophan. A D gene is named only where the DNA matches it firmly. Clone size appears in some rows only: once, few, many, or a class for an expanded clone.

v_gene	len	d_gene	abundance	j_gene	CDR3aa	CDR3nt
TRBV11-2	13	NA	NA	TRBJ1-1	CASSLKGGTEVFF	TGTGCCAGCAGCTTAAAAGGTGGCACTGAAGTTTTCTTT
TRBV29-1	14	TRBD1	NA	TRBJ2-3	CSVARDSSTDTQYF	TGCAGCGTTGCCCGGGACAGTAGCACAGATACGCAGTATTTT
TRBV12-3/TRBV12-4	13	TRBD1	NA	TRBJ1-3	CASRDRAGNTIYF	TGTGCCAGCAGAGACAGGGCTGGAAACACCATATATTTT
TRBV15	14	TRBD1	NA	TRBJ2-7	CATSRDRGTGTLYF	TGTGCCACCAGCAGAGATAGGGGGACAGGGACCCTATACTTC
TRBV2	14	NA	NA	TRBJ1-5	CASSEMTGNQPQHF	TGTGCCAGCAGTGAAATGACAGGTAATCAGCCCCAGCATTTT
TRBV28	15	TRBD1	NA	TRBJ2-7	CASNPPGQGFDEQYF	TGTGCCAGCAACCCACCGGGACAGGGGTTCGACGAGCAGTACTTC
TRBV29-1	11	NA	NA	TRBJ1-4	CSVQNGPKLFF	TGCAGCGTCCAAAACGGGCCTAAACTGTTTTTT
TRBV6-5	15	TRBD1	NA	TRBJ2-7	CASSLAGGGSYEQYF	TGTGCCAGCAGTCTAGCAGGGGGCGGCTCCTACGAGCAGTACTTC
TRBV7-9	19	TRBD1	NA	TRBJ1-5	CASSRNSPPGQGQRQPQHF	TGTGCCAGCAGCCGAAACTCACCTCCGGGACAGGGACAGCGGCAGCCCCAGCATTTT
TRBV4-2	13	NA	NA	TRBJ1-2	CASSQEGNYGYTF	TGTGCCAGCAGCCAAGAGGGAAACTATGGCTACACCTTC
TRBV6-2/TRBV6-3	14	NA	NA	TRBJ1-5	CASSYSPSNQPQHF	TGTGCCAGCAGTTACTCCCCTAGCAATCAGCCCCAGCATTTT
TRBV19	14	NA	NA	TRBJ2-4	CASSTQSAKNIQYF	TGTGCCAGTAGTACGCAATCAGCCAAAAACATTCAGTACTTC
TRBV28	15	TRBD1	NA	TRBJ1-1	CASTNPRGRDTEAFF	TGTGCCAGCACCAACCCAAGGGGGCGGGACACTGAAGCTTTCTTT
TRBV6-4	14	TRBD2	NA	TRBJ2-3	CASSDALAGSTQYF	TGTGCCAGCAGTGACGCCCTAGCGGGAAGTACGCAGTATTTT
TRBV7-3	16	NA	NA	TRBJ2-5	CASSLGGTALQETQYF	TGTGCCAGCAGCTTAGGCGGTACAGCTCTTCAGGAGACCCAGTACTTC
TRBV14	14	TRBD2	NA	TRBJ2-7	CASSQKLATYEQYF	TGTGCCAGCAGCCAAAAACTAGCGACCTACGAGCAGTACTTC
TRBV3-1/TRBV3-2	15	NA	NA	TRBJ2-1	CASTPLQGAYNEQFF	TGTGCCAGCACCCCTCTTCAAGGGGCGTACAATGAGCAGTTCTTC
TRBV30	13	NA	NA	TRBJ1-5	CAWEQGNNQPQHF	TGTGCCTGGGAACAGGGAAACAATCAGCCCCAGCATTTT
TRBV6-1	15	NA	NA	TRBJ1-2	CASSEVGRKPYGYTF	TGTGCCAGCAGTGAAGTAGGCAGGAAACCGTATGGCTACACCTTC
TRBV10-3	16	TRBD2	once	TRBJ2-3	CAISKLTSGFTDTQYF	TGTGCCATCAGTAAGCTGACTAGCGGATTCACAGATACGCAGTATTTT
TRBV28	16	TRBD2	NA	TRBJ2-7	CASSLWASGALRGQYF	TGTGCCAGCAGTTTATGGGCTAGCGGGGCACTACGAGGGCAGTACTTC
TRBV6-5	15	NA	NA	TRBJ1-5	CASSYSTEGNQPQHF	TGTGCCAGCAGTTACTCTACAGAAGGCAATCAGCCCCAGCATTTT
TRBV25-1	13	NA	NA	TRBJ2-1	CARDPGSYNEQFF	TGTGCCCGGGACCCAGGGTCCTACAATGAGCAGTTCTTC
TRBV4-3	17	NA	few	TRBJ2-1	CASSQDNIPVGYNEQFF	TGCGCCAGCAGCCAAGATAATATCCCGGTGGGTTACAATGAGCAGTTCTTC
TRBV18	16	NA	NA	TRBJ1-3	CASSPWGDRNGNTIYF	TGTGCCAGCTCACCATGGGGAGACAGGAATGGAAACACCATATATTTT
TRBV28	13	NA	once	TRBJ2-1	CASSLPTPNEQFF	TGTGCCAGCAGTCTACCGACCCCCAATGAGCAGTTCTTC
TRBV5-4	17	TRBD2	NA	TRBJ2-7	CASSLNGGSTLSYEQYF	TGTGCCAGCAGCTTGAATGGCGGGAGTACCCTCTCCTACGAGCAGTACTTC
TRBV30	13	NA	once	TRBJ2-3	CAWTHGGGDTQYF	TGTGCCTGGACACATGGAGGAGGAGATACGCAGTATTTT
TRBV2	13	NA	NA	TRBJ1-1	CASSEEIRQVAFF	TGTGCCAGCAGTGAAGAGATCCGACAGGTCGCTTTCTTT
TRBV7-3	13	NA	NA	TRBJ2-7	CASSLTTPDEQYF	TGTGCCAGCAGCTTAACTACCCCGGACGAGCAGTACTTC
TRBV7-2	14	TRBD1	NA	TRBJ2-7	CASSSRQGTYEQYF	TGTGCCAGCAGCTCACGACAGGGGACCTACGAGCAGTACTTC
TRBV4-1	10	NA	NA	TRBJ2-5	CASSQRTQYF	TGCGCCAGCAGCCAGCGGACCCAGTACTTC
TRBV7-3	15	NA	NA	TRBJ2-6	CASSQTAAGANVLTF	TGTGCCAGCAGCCAAACAGCAGCTGGGGCCAACGTCCTGACTTTC
TRBV7-3	15	NA	NA	TRBJ2-1	CASSLTPGGVGEQFF	TGTGCCAGCAGCTTAACGCCCGGCGGAGTTGGTGAGCAGTTCTTC
TRBV30	17	TRBD1	NA	TRBJ1-5	CAWSVPRDRASNQPQHF	TGTGCCTGGAGTGTACCCCGTGACAGGGCTAGCAATCAGCCCCAGCATTTT
TRBV3-1/TRBV3-2	14	NA	NA	TRBJ1-1	CASSHDQGNTEAFF	TGTGCCAGCAGCCATGACCAGGGAAACACTGAAGCTTTCTTT
TRBV18	15	NA	NA	TRBJ2-1	CASSRGADRVDEQFF	TGTGCCAGCTCTCGGGGGGCGGACAGGGTCGATGAGCAGTTCTTC
TRBV6-5	14	TRBD1	NA	TRBJ1-1	CASSPFRDRAEAFF	TGTGCCAGCAGCCCCTTCCGGGACAGGGCTGAAGCTTTCTTT
TRBV3-1/TRBV3-2	16	NA	NA	TRBJ1-4	CASSQGLITTNEKLFF	TGTGCCAGCAGCCAAGGGCTAATTACAACTAATGAAAAACTGTTTTTT
TRBV28	16	TRBD1	NA	TRBJ1-5	CASSPPGQGDSQPQHF	TGTGCCAGCAGCCCTCCGGGACAGGGGGACAGTCAGCCCCAGCATTTT
TRBV11-3	15	NA	NA	TRBJ1-4	CASSLSTGLMKKLFF	TGTGCCAGCAGCTTAAGTACGGGATTAATGAAAAAACTGTTTTTT
TRBV5-4	14	NA	NA	TRBJ2-3	CASGEGAYTDTQYF	TGTGCCAGCGGCGAAGGGGCTTACACAGATACGCAGTATTTT
TRBV27	14	NA	NA	TRBJ1-1	CASSFSHQGTEAFF	TGTGCCAGCAGTTTCTCCCATCAGGGCACTGAAGCTTTCTTT
TRBV11-2	14	NA	NA	TRBJ1-2	CASSPQAANYGYTF	TGTGCCAGCAGCCCACAGGCCGCTAACTATGGCTACACCTTC
TRBV7-3	14	NA	NA	TRBJ2-6	CASSSSSGANVLTF	TGTGCCAGCAGCTCGAGCTCTGGGGCCAACGTCCTGACTTTC
TRBV20-1	13	NA	NA	TRBJ2-7	CSASNRSSYEQYF	TGCAGTGCTAGTAACAGGAGCTCCTACGAGCAGTACTTC
TRBV3-1/TRBV3-2	14	TRBD1	NA	TRBJ2-7	CASTPTGGSYEQYF	TGTGCCAGCACCCCTACAGGGGGTTCTTACGAGCAGTACTTC
TRBV5-1	14	TRBD1	NA	TRBJ2-5	CASSDRASQETQYF	TGCGCCAGTTCGGACAGGGCCTCCCAAGAGACCCAGTACTTC